The 18 T cell receptor beta chains listed next were all sequenced from one sample in a study of vaccination effects on CD4 cells after COVID-19. The repertoire was sequenced with immunoSEQ multiplex PCR; TCRdb's copy has only in-frame clones and lacks some. The sample records under 75,000 clones, 80% being singletons. No antigens are known for them. CD4+ T cells specific for antigen were expanded with viral peptide pools by the ViraFEST assay before sequencing. The culture ran for approximately 10 days, and then CD4+ T cells were isolated. Vaccine recipients had no previous SARS-CoV-2 infection; their nucleocapsid antibodies were negative. The specimen comprised CD4+ T cells from PBMCs cultured with SARS-CoV-2 spike peptides, sampled before COVID-19 vaccination. All receptors derive from a human donor who received a COVID-19 vaccine.

The chain recombines TRBV24-1 with TRBJ2-6; either TRBD1 or TRBD2 may supply D (5 bases each). V lost 5 bases, J lost 5 bases, and 15 bases lay in between. The germline gives CDR1 KGHDR, CDR2 SFDVKD. The CDR3 runs to 16 residues. CDR3 sequence: CATSAPRGSRANVLTF. The CDR3 nucleotides read TGTGCCACCAGTGCCCCCCGGGGCTCCCGGGCCAACGTCCTGACTTTC.

The chain has TRBV5-1 and TRBJ2-1; no reliable D call. The CDR3 has 12 residues. Trimming stripped 0 bases from V and 8 bases from J, with 6 bases between. CDR1 SGHRS and CDR2 YFSETQ come from the germline V gene. The CDR3 coding sequence is TGCGCCAGCAGCTTGGGTTATTATGAGCAGTTCTTC. This translates into CASSLGYYEQFF. The full variable domain, its missing parts supplied by reference TRBV5-1 and TRBJ2-1, is KAGVTQTPRYLIKTRGQQVTLSCSPISGHRSVSWYQQTPGQGLQFLFEYFSETQRNKGNFPGRFSGRQFSNSRSEMNVSTLELGDSALYLCASSLGYYEQFFGPGTRLTVL.

The chain has TRBV12-3 or TRBV12-4 and TRBJ2-3; perhaps TRBD1 as D (5 bases). Trimming took 5 bases from V and 2 from J, leaving 8 bases between them. The CDR3 extends over 13 amino acids. CDR3 sequence: CASSRTYTDTQYF. The DNA for the CDR3 is TGTGCCAGCAGTAGGACATACACAGATACGCAGTATTTT.

V is TRBV7-3 and J is TRBJ2-2, with D tentatively TRBD1 or TRBD2 (6 bases each). The CDR3 covers 16 residues. The V gene lost 5 bases and the J gene lost 4 bases, with 17 bases spanning the gap. CDR1 SGHTA and CDR2 FQGTGA come from the germline V gene. CDR3 sequence reads: CASSLMAGQSTGELFF. The CDR3 nucleotides are TGTGCCAGCAGCCTAATGGCGGGACAATCCACCGGGGAGCTGTTTTTT.

The CDR3 bases are TGTGCCAGCAGCTTGGCCCCAGGGAACTATGGCTACACCTTC. This translates into CASSLAPGNYGYTF. The chain carries TRBV5-5 and TRBJ1-2; D is perhaps TRBD1 (5 bases). Per germline, CDR1 SGHKS and CDR2 YYEKEE (reference sequence). V was pared by 0 bases and J by 2 bases, with 8 bases between. The CDR3 length is 14 residues.

This sequence joins TRBV29-1 and TRBJ1-5; no clear D. Per germline, CDR1 SQVTM and CDR2 ANQGSEA. Trimming pared 5 bases from V and 0 bases from J, leaving 8 bases between. This CDR3 contains 13 residues. The CDR3 loop is CSVSRGSNQPQHF. The CDR3 DNA reads TGCAGCGTTTCGCGGGGTAGCAATCAGCCCCAGCATTTT.

The chain links TRBV24-1 to TRBJ1-3, with D hard to call. The CDR3 loop spans 15 amino acids. Germline V gene lookup returns CDR1 KGHDR and CDR2 SFDVKD. V was clipped by 6 bases and J by 0 bases, with 11 bases between them. CDR3: CATSIGTNSGNTIYF. As DNA, the CDR3 is TGTGCCACCAGTATCGGCACCAACTCTGGAAACACCATATATTTT.

The CDR3 region has the DNA TGTGCCAGCAGCCGGGACAGCCGGACCACGATGAGCTCCTATAATTCACCCCTCCACTTT. Amino acid sequence: CASSRDSRTTMSSYNSPLHF. The V and J genes are TRBV6-6 and TRBJ1-6; 7 nucleotides match TRBD1. Looked up from germline, CDR1 is MNHNY and CDR2 is SVGAGI (reference sequence). J was trimmed by 0 bases and V by 6 bases; bases with no gene match: 17. The CDR3 runs to 20 residues.

This rearrangement joins TRBV28 to TRBJ1-2; D ambiguous. Trimming took 6 bases from V and 4 from J, leaving 9 bases between them. CDR1 MDHEN and CDR2 SYDVKM come from the germline V gene. CDR3 length: 12 residues. The chain's CDR3 is CASRRTIYGYTF. The CDR3 DNA sequence: TGTGCCAGCAGGCGGACGATCTATGGCTACACCTTC.

The gene calls are TRBV6-6 and TRBJ2-2; 11 bases agree with TRBD2. This CDR3 has 15 amino acids. Germline CDR1 and CDR2: MNHNY and SVGAGI (reference sequence). V was pared by 5 bases and J by 7 bases, with 6 bases of the junction left unmatched. CDR3 region: CASSLLAGGIGELFF. As DNA, the CDR3 is TGTGCCAGCAGTCTTCTAGCGGGGGGTATCGGGGAGCTGTTTTTT.

This clone was seen a handful of times. The chain carries TRBV2 and TRBJ1-6; 7 bases line up with TRBD1. CDR3 length: 15 amino acids. V shed 9 bases and J 2 bases; nucleotides not matched to a gene: 7. CDR1 is SNHLY, CDR2 FYNNEI, per germline. CDR3 sequence: CASCSQGAYNSPLHF. The CDR3 coding sequence is TGTGCCAGTTGCTCTCAGGGGGCCTATAATTCACCCCTCCACTTT.

This clone has only one observation. V is TRBV5-1 and J is TRBJ2-5; TRBD1 agrees at 7 bases. The CDR3 extends over 15 amino acids. V gave up 4 bases and J gave up 5 bases; unmatched junction bases: 11. Germline V gives CDR1 SGHRS, CDR2 YFSETQ. Here the CDR3 reads CASSRQQGRGETQYF. In DNA, the CDR3 is TGCGCCAGCAGCCGACAACAGGGGCGCGGGGAGACCCAGTACTTC.

The chain has TRBV10-2 and TRBJ2-2, with D possibly being TRBD2 (7 bases). Germline assignment: CDR1 WSHSY and CDR2 SAAADI. Trimming left V 1 base short and J 2 bases short, with 14 bases between. The CDR3 sequence is 17 residues long. The CDR3 DNA reads as TGCGCCAGCAGTGAGTTTGGGCGGGGGCGTAACACCGGGGAGCTGTTTTTT. Encoded protein: CASSEFGRGRNTGELFF.

In its sample, this clone was seen a few times. This sequence joins TRBV9 and TRBJ1-4; D is unclear. Germline V gene sequence: CDR1 SGDLS, CDR2 YYNGEE. The CDR3 contains 16 residues. The V end was cut by 3 bases, the J end by 0 bases, with 12 bases between. CDR3 amino acids: CASSAGGSATNEKLFF. Written as DNA, the CDR3 is TGTGCCAGCAGCGCGGGCGGATCCGCAACTAATGAAAAACTGTTTTTT.

This chain connects TRBV11-2 to TRBJ2-7, with TRBD1 identical over 8 bases. Trimming took 4 bases from V and 2 from J; bases not matched to a gene: 7. Per germline, CDR1 SGHAT and CDR2 FQNNGV. The CDR3 covers 15 residues. This CDR3 is CASSSARGLPYEQYV. CDR3 DNA: TGTGCCAGCAGCTCGGCCAGGGGGCTCCCCTACGAGCAGTACGTC.

This clone was observed a few times. The CDR3 bases are TGTGCCAGCAGGCTAGGCGGACCAAATCAGCCCCAGCATTTT. As protein: CASRLGGPNQPQHF. The chain carries TRBV28 and TRBJ1-5, with D hard to call. Germline V CDR1 and CDR2: MDHEN, SYDVKM. The V end was cut by 6 bases, the J end by 4 bases, with 13 bases between. The CDR3 totals 14 residues.

This chain uses TRBV6-5 with TRBJ2-3, with D perhaps being TRBD1 or TRBD2 (5 bases each). This CDR3 comprises 12 residues. V lost 7 bases to trimming and J lost 6 bases, with 11 bases between them. Germline values: CDR1 MNHEY, CDR2 SVGAGI. CDR3 residues: CASTPGLDTQYF. The CDR3 coding sequence is TGTGCCAGCACCCCGGGGCTGGATACGCAGTATTTT.

This sequence joins TRBV28 and TRBJ1-1, with D uncertain. With 10 bases removed from V and 7 bases from J, the gap between germline ends came to 10 bases. The CDR3 runs to 10 residues. Germline assignment: CDR1 MDHEN and CDR2 SYDVKM. This CDR3 reads CATGTFEAFF. DNA of the CDR3: TGTGCCACCGGCACTTTTGAAGCTTTCTTT.